This TCR beta chain comes out of a study of shared clonotypes between healthy human individuals. Sequencing was performed with immunoSEQ multiplex PCR; in TCRdb, only in-frame clones are kept and a portion is missing. The sample records roughly 1 million clones, 65% to 75% being singletons. With 1 base removed from V and 3 bases from J, the gap between germline ends came to 11 bases. Per the germline V gene, CDR1 is PRHDT and CDR2 is FYEKMQ (reference sequence). The CDR3 sequence is 15 residues long. The clonotype was recovered from a young man in good health. The specimen sequenced was memory CD4+ T cells sorted from blood. The subset was: CD45RA-negative fraction. The chain carries TRBV13 and TRBJ2-3; the D call may be TRBD1 or TRBD2 (5 bases each). CDR3 residues: CASSLAGKGTDTQYF. The CDR3 DNA reads as TGTGCCAGCAGCTTAGCGGGGAAGGGGACAGATACGCAGTATTTT.